Each of the 11 T cell receptor beta chains below was sequenced from the same sample in a study of tumor-infiltrating lymphocytes in primary liver carcinoma. Total RNA and DNA came together from 20-30 mg of bulk tissue without cell sorting. Total RNA amounting to roughly 0.5 ug was the source from which TCR beta cDNA was made with a constant-region primer. It was through three nested multiplex PCR rounds of slightly modified ARM-PCR that TCR beta libraries arose. PCR rounds one and two used TRBV1-TRBV30 forward primers with a C-beta reverse primer for 10 cycles each. TCRdb passed the multiplex PCR reads through MiXCR, listing each CDR3 protein once. Altogether 99,000 or so distinct CDR3 sequences are present, around 83% being singletons, with the ten largest covering approximately 18%. What was sequenced was liver tumor tissue from sampling region 3. Subset here: tumor region T3, left-lateral pole. Receptors were obtained from a man aged 35 to 55 with primary liver carcinoma and hepatitis B virus infection.

As to this clonotype: No conserved phenylalanine or tryptophan is present at the end of the CDR3, so a read error is the likely explanation. It is unclear where the CDR3 begins or ends on the DNA, so no DNA is shown, and the CDR3 is as TCRdb lists it. V gene TRBV4-3 combines with J gene TRBJ2-1; whether TRBD2, the table's D call, matches the DNA was not checked. From germline, CDR1 is LGHNA and CDR2 YSLEER. The CDR3 is 16 amino acids long, termini counted. The CDR3 sequence is CASSQFPPPADNEQLL.

In regard to this clonotype: The junction and the germline gene differ at one end; a read error may be behind it. The chain has TRBV29-1 and TRBJ2-4; no firm D call. Germline CDR1 reads SQVTM; CDR2 reads ANQGSEA. The CDR3 is 14 amino acids. CDR3 in amino acids: CSVEPGHTKNIQYF. Written as DNA, the CDR3 is TGCAGCGTTGAACCGGGTCATACCAAAAACATACAGTACTTC.

This clonotype was found many times. This chain uses TRBV6-5 with TRBJ2-5; 8 nucleotides agree with TRBD1. Unmatched junction bases numbered 4, after V lost 8 bases and J lost 5 bases. The CDR3 totals 12 residues. Germline V lookup: CDR1 MNHEY, CDR2 SVGAGI. The CDR3 region is CASQTGEETQYF. The CDR3 nucleotides read TGTGCCAGCCAGACAGGGGAGGAGACCCAGTACTTC.

This chain links TRBV5-5 with TRBJ2-3; TRBD1 matches at 8 bases. Germline V gene lookup returns CDR1 SGHKS and CDR2 YYEKEE (reference sequence). With V trimmed by 1 base and J by 5 bases, 12 bases remained unmatched. The CDR3 is 17 residues long. This chain's CDR3 is CASSLLQGAVHIDTQYF. The CDR3 DNA reads TGTGCCAGCAGCTTGCTTCAGGGGGCGGTACACATAGATACGCAGTATTTT.

A word on this clonotype: This CDR3 is missing its conserved last phenylalanine or tryptophan, likely due to a read error. It is unclear where the CDR3 begins or ends on the DNA, so no DNA is shown, and the CDR3 is as TCRdb lists it. The V gene is TRBV11-1, the J gene TRBJ2-1. The V gene's germline CDR1 is SGHAT and CDR2 FQDESV (reference sequence). The CDR3 extends over 12 residues, inclusive of both ends. CDR3 loop: CASSLNAYEQLV.

This clonotype has a count of ten or more. The chain couples TRBV21-1 to TRBJ2-7; the DNA was not compared with TRBD1, the D call given in the table. TRBV21-1 is an annotated pseudogene. The CDR3 is made up of 18 amino acids. The CDR3 reads CASSKPSQGRGYSYEQYF. The CDR3 DNA sequence: TGTGCCAGCAGCAAACCCTCACAGGGAAGGGGCTACTCCTACGAGCAGTACTTC.

This clonotype was counted at least ten times. The chain couples TRBV10-2 to TRBJ2-5; tentatively, D is TRBD1 (5 bases). This CDR3 contains 13 residues. Trimming left V 3 bases short and J 5 bases short, with 10 bases between. Germline V gene sequence: CDR1 WSHSY, CDR2 SAAADI. CDR3 nucleotides: TGCGCCAGCAGTGATACCAGGGCGGAGACCCAGTACTTC. Protein product: CASSDTRAETQYF.

As for this clonotype: The conserved final phenylalanine or tryptophan is absent from the CDR3, which likely points to a read error. This chain connects TRBV30 to TRBJ1-4, with 7 bases lining up with TRBD1. Germline V lookup: CDR1 GTSNPN, CDR2 SVGIG (reference sequence). The CDR3 runs 13 residues. CDR3 nucleotides: TGCGCCTGGAGTTCGAATACAGGGGTCTTACTGTTTTAT. This sequence encodes CAWSSNTGVLLFY.

As regards this clonotype: At one end the junction does not follow the germline gene, possibly because of a read error. The CDR3 DNA follows: TGCAGTGGTATGGGCAGTGGAGAGACCCAGCACTTC. It specifies CSGMGSGETQHF. This rearrangement joins TRBV29-1 to TRBJ2-5; no definite D call. This CDR3 is 12 amino acids long. Germline V CDR1 and CDR2: SQVTM, ANQGSEA. Drawing the rest from reference TRBV29-1 and TRBJ2-5, the complete variable domain is SAVISQKPSRDICQRGTSLTIQCQVDSQVTMMFWYRQQPGQSLTLIATANQGSEATYESGFVIDKFPISRPNLTFSTLTVSNMSPEDSSIYLCSGMGSGETQHFGPGTRLLVL.

A single count supports this clonotype. V gene TRBV5-1 combines with J gene TRBJ1-1, with TRBD1 as a possible D gene (5 bases). CDR3 length: 16 residues. Germline-derived CDR1 and CDR2 are SGHRS and YFSETQ. V was clipped by 6 bases and J by 2 bases, with 20 bases between them. CDR3 sequence reads: CASIPRAGNTNTEAFF. In DNA, the CDR3 is TGCGCCAGCATCCCGAGGGCAGGGAATACCAACACTGAAGCTTTCTTT.

Concerning this clonotype: This may be a read error: a much more frequent sequence differs by one nucleotide. The chain couples TRBV10-1 to TRBJ2-4, with D possibly being TRBD1 or TRBD2 (5 bases each). V was cut by 6 bases and J by 5 bases, with 11 bases left in between. CDR1 and CDR2 (germline): WNHNN, SYGVQD (reference sequence). The CDR3 is made up of 13 amino acids. For the CDR3, the DNA is TGCGCCAGCAGCGAAGTGGGGGAAAACATTCAGTACTTC. It codes for CASSEVGENIQYF.